This T cell receptor (beta chain) was captured in a study of monozygotic twins with inflammatory bowel disease (dated by TCRdb to between 2018 and 2021). About the full investigation: A total of 28 monozygotic twin pairs were included in the full study, comprising nine German pairs (four IBD-concordant, five IBD-discordant) and 19 IBD-discordant Danish pairs. The search for disease-associated traits relied mainly on comparing IBD patients with their genetically identical healthy co-twins within discordant pairs. Each individual had, on average, about 151 000 unique TCRalpha sequences and 181 000 unique TCRbeta sequences available for analysis.

Sequences SGHTA (CDR1) and FQGNSA (CDR2) are obtained from the germline V gene. The CDR3 contains 15 residues, cysteine and phenylalanine counted. DNA is not recorded here. Study-level results and caveats: Fewer clonotypes were shared with other individuals by IBD patients than by healthy twins, most markedly in patients showing signs of disease activity. The analysis was unable to tell different T cell subtypes apart. TCRbeta repertoire diversity, by inverse Simpson index, was decreased in IBD patients compared with their healthy co-twins. Repertoire similarity did not differ between concordant and discordant twins, possibly due to limited statistical power. Differing immunosuppressive treatments among patients may have added background noise and inter-individual variability to the repertoires. The results gave no support for a single strong signal or clonotype linked to IBD.

From each donor, an approximately 2.4 ml peripheral blood sample was collected into PAXgene tubes and kept at -80 degrees C. Without T cell sorting, total RNA was isolated from whole blood using the PAXgene blood miRNA kit on an automated QIAcube. Peripheral blood from monozygotic twin pairs, either concordant or discordant for inflammatory bowel disease, underwent deep TCRalpha and TCRbeta repertoire profiling that used unique molecular barcoding. For every twin pair, smoking habits were documented, and each individual was categorised as a current, former or never smoker. In the case of this clonotype: Its antigen is not yet known.

The method was 5' RACE. Each TCR library was prepared from around 3,400 ng of total RNA. For each sample, cDNA synthesis with SMARTScribe reverse transcriptase was split into eight separate reactions. During cDNA synthesis, unique molecular identifiers containing a 6-nucleotide sample barcode were introduced by template switching. TCRalpha and TCRbeta cDNA was amplified by two nested PCRs of around 16 and 10 cycles, with bead purification after each PCR. Before amplification, the cDNA was both treated with uracil DNA-glycosylase and purified with the QIAquick PCR purification kit. The second PCR added Illumina TruSeq-compatible adapters along with sample-specific barcodes. TapeStation and Qubit were used to check library quality and concentration, and around 5 ng of each library went into the pool. Sequencing of the pooled libraries was done on an Illumina HiSeq2500 single-index Rapid Run using custom sequencing primers and 2 x 100 bp reads. The original pipeline was this. MiGEC version 1.2.6 was used for UMI-based consensus assembly, which corrected PCR and sequencing errors. MiXCR version 2.1.1 handled V(D)J alignment, clonotype assembly and CDR3 extraction. Normalisation of gene usage, clonotype sharing and MAIT/NKT TCR abundance was achieved by analysing the top 1000, 10 000 and 20 000 clonotypes per sample. Diversity was computed as the inverse Simpson index with the vegan R package after downsampling to 27 000 UMIs. Paired Mann-Whitney U tests were applied to discordant twin pairs, with Benjamini-Hochberg correction for multiple testing. Each entry corresponds to one CDR3 protein sequence from reads that TCRdb reprocessed, and DNA is not given. None of the V and J calls come from the authors' own analysis; TCRdb made them. The table held for this sample gives fewer than 450,000 distinct CDR3 sequences. The ten largest clones take up 2.6% of the sample.

The sample consisted of blood. The TCR originated in a human donor with ulcerative colitis or Crohn's disease, or a healthy co-twin of an affected twin (not recorded which). The chain joins TRBV7-2 to TRBJ1-5; TCRdb's D call, TRBD1, is unchecked because there is no DNA. The CDR3 sequence is CASSRGIHSNQPQHF.